This T cell receptor (beta chain) stems from a study of T cells in localized non-small cell lung cancer. Study-wide findings and caveats: Turning up in adjacent lung were a median around 58 of the top 100 tumor clones.

Clones were read by immunoSEQ multiplex PCR, and TCRdb kept only the in-frame ones, dropping some. The repertoire holds about 20,000 clones, over 80% seen once, with 9% to 15% in the top ten. CDR1 is SGHTA, CDR2 FQGNSA, per germline. The CDR3 is made up of 15 amino acids. V lost 5 bases and J lost 4; bases outside the gene matches: 9. Points on this clone: The antigen remains undetermined.

Here the sequenced sample was PBMCs, taken before any cancer treatment. V gene TRBV7-2 combines with J gene TRBJ2-7, with 9 bases that match TRBD2. The source of this sequence is a man aged 40-75 years with stage II squamous cell lung carcinoma. CDR3 DNA: TGTGCCAGCAGCCCGGGGGTAGCGGGAGTGTACGAGCAGTACTTC. The encoded protein is CASSPGVAGVYEQYF.